The TCR beta chain under discussion was sequenced for a study of siplizumab effects on memory and regulatory T cells. Study observations and caveats: Both greater diversity than memory cells and a major contribution to the alloresponse seemed to characterize naive T cells. Mapping to unstimulated subsets was achieved for only a minor fraction of alloreactive clones.

About this clone itself: Its matching antigen is unknown.

The CDR3 extends over 17 amino acids. Germline V lookup: CDR1 SGHKS, CDR2 YYEKEE (reference sequence). The ends were cut back, 3 bases at V and 3 bases at J, with 19 bases in the middle. This table comes from immunoSEQ multiplex PCR, and its TCRdb copy is limited to in-frame clones, with some not included. This table has 94,000 or so clones, 80% to 95% appearing once. This receptor was identified in a human donor in good health. This chain uses TRBV5-5 with TRBJ2-1; the D gene could be TRBD1 or TRBD2 (5 bases each). Sequenced material: CD8+ T cells sorted from blood. CDR3 region: CASSSDLRDGLYNEQFF. The CDR3 DNA follows: TGTGCCAGCAGCTCGGACCTCCGGGACGGACTCTACAATGAGCAGTTCTTC.